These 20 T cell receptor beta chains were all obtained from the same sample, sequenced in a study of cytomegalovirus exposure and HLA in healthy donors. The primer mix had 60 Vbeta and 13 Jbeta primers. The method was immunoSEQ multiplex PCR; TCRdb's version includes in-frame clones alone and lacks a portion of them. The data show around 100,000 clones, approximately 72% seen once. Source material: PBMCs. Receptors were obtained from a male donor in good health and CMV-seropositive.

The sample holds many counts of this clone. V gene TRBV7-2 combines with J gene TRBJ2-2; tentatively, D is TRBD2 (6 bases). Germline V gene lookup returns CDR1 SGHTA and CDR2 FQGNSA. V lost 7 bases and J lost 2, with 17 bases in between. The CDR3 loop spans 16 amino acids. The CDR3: CASTDFGGLNTGELFF. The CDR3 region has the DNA TGTGCCAGCACCGACTTTGGTGGACTAAACACCGGGGAGCTGTTTTTT. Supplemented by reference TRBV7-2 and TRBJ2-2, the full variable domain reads GAGVSQSPSNKVTEKGKDVELRCDPISGHTALYWYRQSLGQGLEFLIYFQGNSAPDKSGLPSDRFSAERTGGSVSTLTIQRTQQEDSAVYLCASTDFGGLNTGELFFGEGSRLTVL.

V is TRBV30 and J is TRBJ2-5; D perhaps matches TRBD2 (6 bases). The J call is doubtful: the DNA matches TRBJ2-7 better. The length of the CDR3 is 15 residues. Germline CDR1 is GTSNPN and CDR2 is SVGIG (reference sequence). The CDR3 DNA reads TGTGCCTGGAGTTTAGGGGTTCGGGGGTCCTACGAGCAGTACTTC. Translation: CAWSLGVRGSYEQYF.

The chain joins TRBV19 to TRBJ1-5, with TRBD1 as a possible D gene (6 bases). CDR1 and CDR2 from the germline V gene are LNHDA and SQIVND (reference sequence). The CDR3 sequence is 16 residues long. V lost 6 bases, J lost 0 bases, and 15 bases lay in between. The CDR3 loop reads CASSTRTAVSNQPQHF. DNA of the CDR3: TGTGCCAGTAGCACTAGGACAGCAGTTAGCAATCAGCCCCAGCATTTT.

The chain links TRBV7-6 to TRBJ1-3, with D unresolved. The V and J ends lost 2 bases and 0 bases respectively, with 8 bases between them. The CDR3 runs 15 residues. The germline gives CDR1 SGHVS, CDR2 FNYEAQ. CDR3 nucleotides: TGTGCCAGCAGCTTAACAACCATCTCTGGAAACACCATATATTTT. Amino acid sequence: CASSLTTISGNTIYF.

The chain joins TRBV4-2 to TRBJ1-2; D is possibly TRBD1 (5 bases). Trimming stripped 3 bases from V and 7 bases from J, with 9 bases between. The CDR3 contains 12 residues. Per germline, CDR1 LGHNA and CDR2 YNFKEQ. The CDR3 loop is CASSQGGSGYTF. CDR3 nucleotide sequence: TGTGCCAGCAGCCAGGGGGGAAGTGGCTACACCTTC.

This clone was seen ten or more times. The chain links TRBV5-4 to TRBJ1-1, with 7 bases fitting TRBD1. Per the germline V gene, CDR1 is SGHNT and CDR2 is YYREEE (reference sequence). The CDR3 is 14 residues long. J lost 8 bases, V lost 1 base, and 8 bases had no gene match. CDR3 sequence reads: CASSLYRGVSEAFF. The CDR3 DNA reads TGTGCCAGCAGCTTGTACAGGGGAGTGTCAGAAGCTTTCTTT. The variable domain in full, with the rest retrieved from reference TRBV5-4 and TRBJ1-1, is ETGVTQSPTHLIKTRGQQVTLRCSSQSGHNTVSWYQQALGQGPQFIFQYYREEENGRGNFPPRFSGLQFPNYSSELNVNALELDDSALYLCASSLYRGVSEAFFGQGTRLTVV.

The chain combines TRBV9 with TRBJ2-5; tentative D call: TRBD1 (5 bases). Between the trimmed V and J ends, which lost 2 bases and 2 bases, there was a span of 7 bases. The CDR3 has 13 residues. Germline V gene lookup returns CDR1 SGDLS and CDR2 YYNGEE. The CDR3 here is CASSVSGQETQYF. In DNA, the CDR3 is TGTGCCAGCAGCGTGTCAGGGCAAGAGACCCAGTACTTC.

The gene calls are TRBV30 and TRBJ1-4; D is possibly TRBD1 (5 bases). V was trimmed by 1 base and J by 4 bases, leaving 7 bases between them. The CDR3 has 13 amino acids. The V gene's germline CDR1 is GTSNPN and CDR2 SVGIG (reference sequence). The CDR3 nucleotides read TGTGCCTGGAGTGACGGACATAATGAAAAACTGTTTTTT. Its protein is CAWSDGHNEKLFF.

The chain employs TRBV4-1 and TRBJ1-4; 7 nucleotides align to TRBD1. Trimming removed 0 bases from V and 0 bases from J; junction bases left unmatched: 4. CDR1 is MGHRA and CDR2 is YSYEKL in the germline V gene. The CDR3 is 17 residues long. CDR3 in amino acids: CASSQDEGASTNEKLFF. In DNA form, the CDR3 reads TGCGCCAGCAGCCAAGACGAGGGGGCCTCAACTAATGAAAAACTGTTTTTT.

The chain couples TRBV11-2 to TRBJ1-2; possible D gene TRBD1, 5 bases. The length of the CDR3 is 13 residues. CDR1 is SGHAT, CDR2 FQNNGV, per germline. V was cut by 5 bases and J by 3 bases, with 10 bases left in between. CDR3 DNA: TGTGCCAGCAGCCGCAGGGAGGACTATGGCTACACCTTC. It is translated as CASSRREDYGYTF. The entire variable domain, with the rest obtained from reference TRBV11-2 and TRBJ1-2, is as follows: EAGVAQSPRYKIIEKRQSVAFWCNPISGHATLYWYQQILGQGPKLLIQFQNNGVVDDSQLPKDRFSAERLKGVDSTLKIQPAKLEDSAVYLCASSRREDYGYTFGSGTRLTVV.

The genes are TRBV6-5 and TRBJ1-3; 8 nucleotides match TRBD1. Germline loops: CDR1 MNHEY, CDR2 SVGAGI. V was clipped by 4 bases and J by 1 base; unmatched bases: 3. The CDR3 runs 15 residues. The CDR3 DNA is TGTGCCAGCAGTTCCTGGGACAGGTCTGGAAACACCATATATTTT. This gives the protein CASSSWDRSGNTIYF.

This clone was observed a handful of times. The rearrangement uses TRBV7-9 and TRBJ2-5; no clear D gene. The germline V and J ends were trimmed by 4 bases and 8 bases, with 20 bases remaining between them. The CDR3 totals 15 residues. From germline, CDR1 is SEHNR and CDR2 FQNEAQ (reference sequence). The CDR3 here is CASSSTVTVGLTQYF. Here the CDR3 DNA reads TGTGCCAGCAGCTCTACCGTCACGGTCGGGTTAACCCAGTACTTC. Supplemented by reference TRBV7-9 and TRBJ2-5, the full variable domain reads DTGVSQNPRHKITKRGQNVTFRCDPISEHNRLYWYRQTLGQGPEFLTYFQNEAQLEKSRLLSDRFSAERPKGSFSTLEIQRTEQGDSAMYLCASSSTVTVGLTQYFGPGTRLLVL.

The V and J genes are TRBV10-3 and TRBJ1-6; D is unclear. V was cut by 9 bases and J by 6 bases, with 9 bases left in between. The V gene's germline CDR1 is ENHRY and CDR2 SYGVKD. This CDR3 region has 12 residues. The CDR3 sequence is CAIRGFNSPLHF. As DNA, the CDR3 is TGTGCCATAAGAGGCTTTAATTCACCCCTCCACTTT.

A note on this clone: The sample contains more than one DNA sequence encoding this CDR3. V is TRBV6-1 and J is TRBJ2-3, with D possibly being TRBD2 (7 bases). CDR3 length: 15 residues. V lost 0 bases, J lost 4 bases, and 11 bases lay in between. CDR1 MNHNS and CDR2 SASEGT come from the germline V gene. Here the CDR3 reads CASSEARGGADTQYF. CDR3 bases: TGTGCCAGCAGTGAAGCCCGAGGGGGGGCAGATACGCAGTATTTT.

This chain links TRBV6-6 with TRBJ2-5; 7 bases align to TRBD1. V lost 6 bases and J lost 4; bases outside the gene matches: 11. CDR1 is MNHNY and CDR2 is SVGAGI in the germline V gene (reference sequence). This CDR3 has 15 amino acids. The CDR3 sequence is CASSPGGPLGETQYF. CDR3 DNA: TGTGCCAGCAGCCCAGGGGGACCCCTGGGAGAGACCCAGTACTTC.

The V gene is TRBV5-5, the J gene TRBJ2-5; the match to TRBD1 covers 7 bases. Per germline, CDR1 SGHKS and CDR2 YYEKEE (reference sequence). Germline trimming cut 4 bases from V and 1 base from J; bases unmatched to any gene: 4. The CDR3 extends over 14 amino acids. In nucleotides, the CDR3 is TGTGCCAGCAGCCGTGGACAGGTCCAAGAGACCCAGTACTTC. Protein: CASSRGQVQETQYF.

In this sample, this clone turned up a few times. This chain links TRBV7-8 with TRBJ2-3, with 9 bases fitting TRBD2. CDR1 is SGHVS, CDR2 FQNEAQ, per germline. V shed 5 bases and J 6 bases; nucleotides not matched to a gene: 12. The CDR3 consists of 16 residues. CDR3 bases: TGTGCCAGCAGCGCCCTGAGCAGCGGGGGGTTGGATACGCAGTATTTT. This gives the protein CASSALSSGGLDTQYF.

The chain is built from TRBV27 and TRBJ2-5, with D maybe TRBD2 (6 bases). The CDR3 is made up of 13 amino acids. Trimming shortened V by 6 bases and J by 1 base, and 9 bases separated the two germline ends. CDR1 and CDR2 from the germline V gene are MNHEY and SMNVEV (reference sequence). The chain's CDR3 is CASRGLSQETQYF. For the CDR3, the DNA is TGTGCCAGCAGGGGACTGAGCCAAGAGACCCAGTACTTC.

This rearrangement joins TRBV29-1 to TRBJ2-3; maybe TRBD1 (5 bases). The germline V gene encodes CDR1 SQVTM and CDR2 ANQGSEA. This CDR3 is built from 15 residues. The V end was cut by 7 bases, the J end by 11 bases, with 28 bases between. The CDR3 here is CSAARVRVRVSEQYF. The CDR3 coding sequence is TGCAGCGCCGCAAGGGTCAGGGTTAGGGTTTCCGAGCAGTATTTT.

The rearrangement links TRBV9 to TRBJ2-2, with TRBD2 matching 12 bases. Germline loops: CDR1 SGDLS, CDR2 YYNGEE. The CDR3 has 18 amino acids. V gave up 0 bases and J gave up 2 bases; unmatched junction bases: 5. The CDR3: CASSVGLAGAPNTGELFF. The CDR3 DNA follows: TGTGCCAGCAGCGTAGGACTAGCGGGGGCCCCAAACACCGGGGAGCTGTTTTTT.